This T cell receptor (beta chain) was sequenced during a study of T cells after yellow fever vaccination. Study findings and constraints: Post-booster reappearance was seen for most primary-vaccination clones (just over 95% CD4, 75% to 90% CD8). The presence of abundant clonotypes contaminating from the bulk population was possible in FACS-sorted repertoires. Few clonotypes appeared in both CD4 and CD8 compartments.

The CDR3 consists of 15 residues. Trimming left V 0 bases short and J 5 bases short, with 13 bases between. CDR1 is LGHNA, CDR2 YSLEER, per germline. Each CDR3 protein gets one entry after TCRdb re-called the 5' RACE reads with MiXCR. The table records about 510,000 distinct CDR3 sequences, about a fifth of them present only once. This clonotype was detected only a few times. The antigen is unknown. The source of this sequence is a man younger than 35 who received the YFV17D yellow fever vaccine. The specimen comprised PBMCs, sampled around 3 weeks after the first yellow fever vaccination. This chain links TRBV4-3 with TRBJ2-5, with unresolved D. The CDR3 is CASSQDNILGETQYF. The CDR3 DNA reads TGCGCCAGCAGCCAAGATAACATCCTCGGGGAGACCCAGTACTTC.